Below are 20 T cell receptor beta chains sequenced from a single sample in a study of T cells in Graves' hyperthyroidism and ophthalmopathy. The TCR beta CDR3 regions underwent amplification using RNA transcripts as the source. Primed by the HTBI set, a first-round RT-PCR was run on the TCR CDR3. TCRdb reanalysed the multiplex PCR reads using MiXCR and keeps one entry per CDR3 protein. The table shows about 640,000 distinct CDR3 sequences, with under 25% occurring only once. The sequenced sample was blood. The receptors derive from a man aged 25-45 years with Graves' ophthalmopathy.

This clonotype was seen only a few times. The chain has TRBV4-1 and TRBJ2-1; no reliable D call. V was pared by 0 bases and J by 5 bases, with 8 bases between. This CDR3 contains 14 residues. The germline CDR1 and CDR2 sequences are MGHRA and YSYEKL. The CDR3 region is CASSQDWTNNEQFF. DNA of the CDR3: TGCGCCAGCAGCCAAGATTGGACCAACAATGAGCAGTTCTTC.

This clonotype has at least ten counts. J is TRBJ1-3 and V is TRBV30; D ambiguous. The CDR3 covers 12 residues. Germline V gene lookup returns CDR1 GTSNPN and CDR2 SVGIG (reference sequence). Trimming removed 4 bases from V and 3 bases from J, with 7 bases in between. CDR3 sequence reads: CAWISDGNTIYF. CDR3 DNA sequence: TGTGCCTGGATCTCCGATGGAAACACCATATATTTT.

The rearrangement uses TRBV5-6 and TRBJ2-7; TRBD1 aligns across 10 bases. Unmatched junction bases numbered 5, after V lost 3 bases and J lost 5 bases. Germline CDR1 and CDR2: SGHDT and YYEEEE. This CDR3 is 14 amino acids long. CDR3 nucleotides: TGTGCCAGCAGCTGGGACAGGGGAGCTGACGAGCAGTACTTC. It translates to CASSWDRGADEQYF.

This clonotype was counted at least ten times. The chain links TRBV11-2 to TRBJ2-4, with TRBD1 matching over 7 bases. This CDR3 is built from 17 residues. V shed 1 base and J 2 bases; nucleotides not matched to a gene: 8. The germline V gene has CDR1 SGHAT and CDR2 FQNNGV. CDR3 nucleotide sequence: TGTGCCAGCAGCTTAGTGGGAAGGGGGCGCACCAAAAACATTCAGTACTTC. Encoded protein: CASSLVGRGRTKNIQYF.

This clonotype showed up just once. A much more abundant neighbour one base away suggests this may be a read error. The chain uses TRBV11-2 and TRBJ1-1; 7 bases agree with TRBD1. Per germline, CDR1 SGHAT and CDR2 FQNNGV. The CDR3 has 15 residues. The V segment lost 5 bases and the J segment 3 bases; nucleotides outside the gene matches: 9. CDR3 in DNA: TGTGCCAGCAGCGGTCAGGGGGGTTTCCACACTGAAGCTTTCTTT. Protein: CASSGQGGFHTEAFF.

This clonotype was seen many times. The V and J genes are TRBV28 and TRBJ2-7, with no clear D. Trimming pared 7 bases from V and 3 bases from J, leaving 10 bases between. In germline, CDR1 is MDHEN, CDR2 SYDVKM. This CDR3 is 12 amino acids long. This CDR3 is CASTPGFYEQYF. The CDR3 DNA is TGTGCCAGCACCCCAGGCTTCTACGAGCAGTACTTC.

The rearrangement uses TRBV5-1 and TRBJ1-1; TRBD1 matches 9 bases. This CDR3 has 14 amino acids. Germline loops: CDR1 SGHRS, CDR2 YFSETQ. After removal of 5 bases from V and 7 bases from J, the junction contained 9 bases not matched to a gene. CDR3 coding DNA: TGCGCCAGCAGACCGGGACAGGGACCTATTGAAGCTTTCTTT. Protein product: CASRPGQGPIEAFF.

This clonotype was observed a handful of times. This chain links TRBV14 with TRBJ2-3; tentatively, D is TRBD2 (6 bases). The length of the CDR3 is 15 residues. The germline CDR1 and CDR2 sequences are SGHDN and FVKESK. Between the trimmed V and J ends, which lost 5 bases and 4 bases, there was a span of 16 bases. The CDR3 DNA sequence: TGTGCCAGCAGCAGAGGGAGGATTAGAGCAGATACGCAGTATTTT. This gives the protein CASSRGRIRADTQYF. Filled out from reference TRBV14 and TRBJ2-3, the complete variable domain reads EAGVTQFPSHSVIEKGQTVTLRCDPISGHDNLYWYRRVMGKEIKFLLHFVKESKQDESGMPNNRFLAERTGGTYSTLKVQPAELEDSGVYFCASSRGRIRADTQYFGPGTRLTVL.

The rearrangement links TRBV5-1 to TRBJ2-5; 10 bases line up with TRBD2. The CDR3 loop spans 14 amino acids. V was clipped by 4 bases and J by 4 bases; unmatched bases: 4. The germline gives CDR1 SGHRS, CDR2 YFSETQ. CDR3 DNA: TGCGCCAGCAGCGGTGGGACTAGCGCAGAGACCCAGTACTTC. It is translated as CASSGGTSAETQYF.

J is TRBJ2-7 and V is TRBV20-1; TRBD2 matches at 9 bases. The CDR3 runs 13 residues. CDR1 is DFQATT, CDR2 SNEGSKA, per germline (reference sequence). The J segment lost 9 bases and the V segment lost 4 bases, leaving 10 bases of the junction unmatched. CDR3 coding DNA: TGCAGTGCTATATTAGCGGGAGCGGGGGGGCAGTACTTC. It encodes CSAILAGAGGQYF.

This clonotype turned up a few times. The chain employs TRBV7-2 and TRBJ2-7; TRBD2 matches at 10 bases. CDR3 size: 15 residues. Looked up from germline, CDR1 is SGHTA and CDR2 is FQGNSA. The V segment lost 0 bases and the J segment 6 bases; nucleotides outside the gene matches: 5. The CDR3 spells CASSLASSGSSEQYF. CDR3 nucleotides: TGTGCCAGCAGCTTAGCTTCTAGCGGGAGCTCCGAGCAGTACTTC.

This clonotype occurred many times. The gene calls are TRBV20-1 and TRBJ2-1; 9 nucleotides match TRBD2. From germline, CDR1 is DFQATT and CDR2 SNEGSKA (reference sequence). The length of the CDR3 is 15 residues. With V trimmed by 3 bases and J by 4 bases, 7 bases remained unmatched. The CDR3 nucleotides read TGCAGTGCTAGTAGCGGGAGCGCTAGGTACAATGAGCAGTTCTTC. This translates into CSASSGSARYNEQFF.

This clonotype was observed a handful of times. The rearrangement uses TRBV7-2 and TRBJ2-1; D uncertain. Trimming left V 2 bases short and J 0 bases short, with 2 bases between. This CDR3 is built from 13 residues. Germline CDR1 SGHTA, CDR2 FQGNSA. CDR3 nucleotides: TGTGCCAGCAGCTTATTCTCCTACAATGAGCAGTTCTTC. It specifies CASSLFSYNEQFF.

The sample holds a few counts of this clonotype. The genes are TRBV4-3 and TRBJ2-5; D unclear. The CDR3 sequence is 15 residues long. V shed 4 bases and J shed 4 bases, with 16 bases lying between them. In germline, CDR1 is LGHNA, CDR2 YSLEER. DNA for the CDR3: TGCGCCAGCAGCCTATGGGTGTCTAATGGAGAGACCCAGTACTTC. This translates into CASSLWVSNGETQYF.

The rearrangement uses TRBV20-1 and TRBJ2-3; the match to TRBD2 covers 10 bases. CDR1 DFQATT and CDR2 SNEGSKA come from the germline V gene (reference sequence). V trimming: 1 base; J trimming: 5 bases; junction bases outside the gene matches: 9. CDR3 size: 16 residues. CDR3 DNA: TGCAGTGCTAGAGGAATTCTAGCGGGAGCTGGAGATACGCAGTATTTT. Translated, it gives CSARGILAGAGDTQYF.

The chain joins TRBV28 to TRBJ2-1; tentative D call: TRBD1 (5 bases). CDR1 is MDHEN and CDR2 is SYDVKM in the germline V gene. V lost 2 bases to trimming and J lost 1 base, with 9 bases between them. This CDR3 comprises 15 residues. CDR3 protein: CASSLRGPSYNEQFF. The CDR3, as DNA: TGTGCCAGCAGTTTAAGGGGCCCATCCTACAATGAGCAGTTCTTC.

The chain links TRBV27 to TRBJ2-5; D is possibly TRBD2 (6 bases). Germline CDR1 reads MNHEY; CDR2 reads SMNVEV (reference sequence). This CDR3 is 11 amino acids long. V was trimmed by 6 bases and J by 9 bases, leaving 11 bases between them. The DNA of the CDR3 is TGTGCCAGCAGCTGGGGCGGGGCCCAGTACTTC. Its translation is CASSWGGAQYF.

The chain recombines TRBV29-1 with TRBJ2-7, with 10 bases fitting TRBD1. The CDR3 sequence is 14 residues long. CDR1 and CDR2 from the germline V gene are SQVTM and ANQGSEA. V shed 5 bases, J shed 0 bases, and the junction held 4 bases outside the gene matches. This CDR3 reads CSVFGQGVSYEQYF. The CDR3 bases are TGCAGCGTTTTTGGACAGGGGGTCTCCTACGAGCAGTACTTC.

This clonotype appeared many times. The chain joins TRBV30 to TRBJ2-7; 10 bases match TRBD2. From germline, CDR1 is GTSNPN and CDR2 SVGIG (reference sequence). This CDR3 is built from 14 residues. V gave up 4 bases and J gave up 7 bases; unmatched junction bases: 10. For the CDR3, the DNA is TGTGCCTGGACCCCGGGGGGACTAGCGTTGGAGCAGTACTTC. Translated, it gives CAWTPGGLALEQYF.

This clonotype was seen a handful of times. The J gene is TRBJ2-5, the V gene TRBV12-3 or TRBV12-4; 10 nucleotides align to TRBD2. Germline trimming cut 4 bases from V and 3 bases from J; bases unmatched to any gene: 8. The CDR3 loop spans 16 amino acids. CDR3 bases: TGTGCCAGCAGTTCCCCGGGACTAGCGTTTGAAGAGACCCAGTACTTC. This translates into CASSSPGLAFEETQYF.